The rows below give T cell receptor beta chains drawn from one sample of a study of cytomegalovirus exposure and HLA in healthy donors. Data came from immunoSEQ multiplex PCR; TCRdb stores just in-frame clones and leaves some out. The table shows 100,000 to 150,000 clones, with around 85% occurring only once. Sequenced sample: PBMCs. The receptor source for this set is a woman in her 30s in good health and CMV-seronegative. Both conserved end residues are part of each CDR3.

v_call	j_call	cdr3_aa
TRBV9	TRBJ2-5	CASSVAERETQYF
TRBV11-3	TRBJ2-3	CASSYRLAGGTDTQYF
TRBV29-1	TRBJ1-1	CSSSDKGTEAFF
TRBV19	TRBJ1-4	CASSPSGRTNEKLFF
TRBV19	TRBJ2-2	CASRGVGGELFF
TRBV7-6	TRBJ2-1	CASSLRAGSSYNEQFF
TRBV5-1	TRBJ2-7	CASSLESVSGVHEQYF
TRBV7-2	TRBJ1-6	CASSLVLFRDSDSPLHF
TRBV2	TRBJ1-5	CASGGSNQPQHF
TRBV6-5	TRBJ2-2	CASTGGTGELFF
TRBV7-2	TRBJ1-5	CASSSGQPNQPQHF
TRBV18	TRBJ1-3	CASSPATGHSGNTIYF
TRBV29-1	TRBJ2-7	CSVRWGLSYEQYF
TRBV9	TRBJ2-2	CASSVMADTPTGELFF
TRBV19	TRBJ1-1	CASLLQGGNTEAFF
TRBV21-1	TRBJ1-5	CASSKVIPSNQPQHF
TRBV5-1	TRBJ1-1	CASSLGGTGYTEAFF
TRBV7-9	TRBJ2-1	CASSNQGAGEQFF
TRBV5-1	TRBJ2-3	CASSLVLGQGGPDTQYF
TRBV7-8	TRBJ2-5	CASSLGGGLAAPTQYF
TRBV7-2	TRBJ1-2	CASSSRQGRDGYTF
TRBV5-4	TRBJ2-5	CASSLPAGGLETQYF
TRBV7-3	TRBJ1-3	CASSLGPRGSGNTIYF
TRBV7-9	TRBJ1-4	CASSLGQGLFF
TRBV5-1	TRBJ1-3	CASSTDRAENTIYF
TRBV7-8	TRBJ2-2	CASSGSSGGTVGELFF
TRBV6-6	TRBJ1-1	CASTMTEMNTEAFF
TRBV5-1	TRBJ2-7	CASSLGGGRFHEQYF
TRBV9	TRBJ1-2	CASSVEQDHGYTF
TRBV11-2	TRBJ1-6	CASSLNSPLHF
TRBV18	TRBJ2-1	CASSPLGTGEYNEQFF
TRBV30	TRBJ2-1	CAWSPRGQLQFF
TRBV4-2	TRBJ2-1	CASSQVGGASHEQFF
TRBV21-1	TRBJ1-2	CASSNWGQGLCYGYTF
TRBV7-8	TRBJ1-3	CASSLVYQGINRLSGNTIYF
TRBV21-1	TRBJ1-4	CASSNFGTATNEKLFF
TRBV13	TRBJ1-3	CASGQGPRQRSGNTIYF
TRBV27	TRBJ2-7	CASSLKAGLNYEQYF
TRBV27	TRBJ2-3	CASSFRDSITQYF
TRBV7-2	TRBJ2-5	CASSSAGTRPGETQYF
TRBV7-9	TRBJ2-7	CASSLAGQAGGDRYEQYF
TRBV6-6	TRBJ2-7	CASSFGQGGYEQYF
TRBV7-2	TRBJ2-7	CASSPEAYEQYF
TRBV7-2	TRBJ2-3	CASSLALGPGTDTQYF
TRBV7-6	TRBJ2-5	CASRFSGAQETQYF
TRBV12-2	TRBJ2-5	CASRLVGGRKTQYF
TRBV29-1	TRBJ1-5	CSVQTTGNSNQPQHF
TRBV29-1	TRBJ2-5	CSAYQGGLAVGETQYF
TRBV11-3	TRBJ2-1	CASSVRGGASNEQFF
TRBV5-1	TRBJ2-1	CASRPRGGSSYNEQFF
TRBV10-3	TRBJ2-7	CAISGSSGTTYEQYF
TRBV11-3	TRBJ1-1	CASSLDSWQGHSEAFF
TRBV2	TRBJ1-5	CASSEGGVSNQPQHF
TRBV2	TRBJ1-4	CASSEVTGGRNEKLFF
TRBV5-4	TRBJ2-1	CASSSGQSQFF
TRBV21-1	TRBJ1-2	CASSKFQGEVYGYTF
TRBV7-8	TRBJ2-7	CASSLQRGPSSYEQYF
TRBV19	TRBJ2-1	CASSIKRGGNEQFF